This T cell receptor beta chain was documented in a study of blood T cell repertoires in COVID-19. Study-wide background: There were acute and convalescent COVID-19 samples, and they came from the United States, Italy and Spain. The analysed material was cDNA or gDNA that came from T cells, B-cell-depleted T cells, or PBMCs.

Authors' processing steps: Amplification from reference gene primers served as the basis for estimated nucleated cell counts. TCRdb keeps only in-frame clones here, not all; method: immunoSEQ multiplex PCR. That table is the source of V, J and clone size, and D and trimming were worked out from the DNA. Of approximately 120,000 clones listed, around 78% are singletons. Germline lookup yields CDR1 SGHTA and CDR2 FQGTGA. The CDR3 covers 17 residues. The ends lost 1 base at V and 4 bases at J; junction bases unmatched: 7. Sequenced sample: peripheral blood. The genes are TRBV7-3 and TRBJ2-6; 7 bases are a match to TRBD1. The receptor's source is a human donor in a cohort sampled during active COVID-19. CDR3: CASSLRGQGVGANVLTF. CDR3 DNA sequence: TGTGCCAGCAGCTTAAGAGGCCAGGGGGTAGGGGCCAACGTCCTGACTTTC. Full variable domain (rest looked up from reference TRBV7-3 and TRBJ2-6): GAGVSQTPSNKVTEKGKYVELRCDPISGHTALYWYRQSLGQGPEFLIYFQGTGAADDSGLPNDRFFAVRPEGSVSTLKIQRTERGDSAVYLCASSLRGQGVGANVLTFGAGSRLTVL.